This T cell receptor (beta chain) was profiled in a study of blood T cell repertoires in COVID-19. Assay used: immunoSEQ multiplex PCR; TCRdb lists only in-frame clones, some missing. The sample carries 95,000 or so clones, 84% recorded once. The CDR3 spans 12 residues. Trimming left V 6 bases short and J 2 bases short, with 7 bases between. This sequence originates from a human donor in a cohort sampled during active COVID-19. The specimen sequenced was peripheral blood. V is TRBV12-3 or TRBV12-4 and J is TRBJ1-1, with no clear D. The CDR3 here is CASRRLNTEAFF. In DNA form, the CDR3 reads TGTGCCAGCAGGCGGCTTAACACTGAAGCTTTCTTT.